The entry below gives a single T cell receptor (beta chain) sequence along with its context. Its antigen remains unknown. Time point meaning: blood 2 weeks post-SBRT. The treatment is: 15 Gy SBRT to primary tumor, nephrectomy 4 weeks later. Clear cell pathology was present in this patient's renal cell carcinoma. The assay was immunoSEQ multiplex PCR, and TCRdb's table has in-frame clones only and misses some. The repertoire holds some 150,000 clones, about 91% seen once, with roughly 13% in the top ten. Deletions cut 0 bases from V and 1 base from J, with 8 bases between. This CDR3 contains 14 residues. CDR1 GTSNPN and CDR2 SVGIG come from the germline V gene (reference sequence). The data stem from a study of radiation and T cells in renal cell carcinoma. Overall study context: Nephrectomy followed 15 Gy stereotactic body radiation by 4 weeks. General study results and limits: From baseline, blood top tumor clonotypes peaked at 2 weeks post-radiation.

Material: blood, obtained from a patient whose treatment included radiotherapy and nephrectomy. This chain joins TRBV30 and TRBJ2-3; maybe TRBD2 (5 bases). This TCR came from a woman aged 45-65 years with renal cell carcinoma. This CDR3 reads CAWSVSSRTDTQYF. CDR3 DNA: TGTGCCTGGAGTGTTTCTAGCCGCACAGATACGCAGTATTTT. Full variable domain (missing parts from reference TRBV30 and TRBJ2-3): SQTIHQWPATLVQPVGSPLSLECTVEGTSNPNLYWYRQAAGRGLQLLFYSVGIGQISSEVPQNLSASRPQDRQFILSSKKLLLSDSGFYLCAWSVSSRTDTQYFGPGTRLTVL.